The next 9 T cell receptor beta chains were all read from a single sample in a study of T cell repertoires in cytomegalovirus infection. In TCRdb, the reads were re-called with MiXCR into one record per CDR3 protein. Altogether 740,000 or so distinct CDR3 sequences are present, 35% to 40% being singletons, with the ten largest covering 2.5% to 3.5%. Sequenced: PBMCs. These receptor sequences come from a human donor in good health (CMV status not recorded). Some clones in this sample may be carry-over from other donors' samples.

The chain combines TRBV7-8 with TRBJ2-2; 7 nucleotides align to TRBD2. The CDR3 is 17 residues long. Germline assignment: CDR1 SGHVS and CDR2 FQNEAQ. The trim removed 3 bases at V and 2 bases at J, leaving 9 bases unmatched. This CDR3 reads CASSLRWLAANTGELFF. For the CDR3, the DNA is TGTGCCAGCAGCTTGAGGTGGCTAGCGGCCAACACCGGGGAGCTGTTTTTT.

This chain links TRBV2 with TRBJ2-1, with TRBD2 matching 10 bases. Germline loops: CDR1 SNHLY, CDR2 FYNNEI. V lost 4 bases and J lost 4; bases outside the gene matches: 13. The CDR3 has 18 residues. The CDR3 sequence is CASSGSSGGRYIYNEQFF. The CDR3, as DNA: TGTGCCAGCAGTGGGTCTAGCGGGGGACGATACATATACAATGAGCAGTTCTTC. The full variable domain, rest sourced from reference TRBV2 and TRBJ2-1, is EPEVTQTPSHQVTQMGQEVILRCVPISNHLYFYWYRQILGQKVEFLVSFYNNEISEKSEIFDDQFSVERPDGSNFTLKIRSTKLEDSAMYFCASSGSSGGRYIYNEQFFGPGTRLTVL.

This clonotype was seen many times. The genes are TRBV6-1 and TRBJ1-1, with a weak D call TRBD1 (6 bases). The germline V and J ends were trimmed by 4 bases and 1 base, with 7 bases remaining between them. From germline, CDR1 is MNHNS and CDR2 SASEGT. There are 13 residues in the CDR3. The CDR3 DNA follows: TGTGCCAGCAGTGGCAGGGGGAACACTGAAGCTTTCTTT. It is translated as CASSGRGNTEAFF.

The chain has TRBV4-2 and TRBJ1-1; no firm D call. CDR3 length equals 18 residues. V lost 0 bases and J lost 4, with 21 bases in between. Germline loops: CDR1 LGHNA, CDR2 YNFKEQ. CDR3 nucleotide sequence: TGTGCCAGCAGCCAAGATGTGGGTACAACCCCTTTCGGCACTGAAGCTTTCTTT. Translation gives CASSQDVGTTPFGTEAFF.

Comments on this clonotype: The CDR3 does not end in the conserved phenylalanine or tryptophan, so this is likely a read error. This chain connects TRBV11-2 to TRBJ2-5, with 9 positions matching TRBD2. CDR3 length equals 17 residues. CDR1 SGHAT and CDR2 FQNNGV come from the germline V gene. The V gene end was trimmed by 2 bases and the J gene end by 4 bases; junction bases not matched to a gene: 11. The CDR3 sequence: CASSLNVLAGGLETQYC. CDR3 coding DNA: TGTGCCAGCAGCTTAAATGTACTGGCGGGGGGGTTAGAGACCCAGTACTGC.

In this sample, this clonotype turned up a few times. The rearrangement links TRBV19 to TRBJ1-2; no firm D call. The CDR3 has 14 residues. V shed 0 bases and J shed 10 bases, with 15 bases lying between them. Germline values: CDR1 LNHDA, CDR2 SQIVND (reference sequence). The CDR3 DNA reads as TGTGCCAGTAGTATAGACCTTCCGGTCCATCCCTACACCTTC. It is translated as CASSIDLPVHPYTF.

The V gene is TRBV5-5, the J gene TRBJ2-2; possibly TRBD1 for D (6 bases). This CDR3 comprises 15 residues. Looked up from germline, CDR1 is SGHKS and CDR2 is YYEKEE (reference sequence). V was trimmed by 6 bases and J by 8 bases, leaving 20 bases between them. Here the CDR3 reads CASTRDRKRLGELFF. CDR3 DNA: TGTGCCAGCACCCGCGACAGGAAGAGGCTGGGGGAGCTGTTTTTT.

This clonotype appeared a few times. V gene TRBV7-2 combines with J gene TRBJ1-2; 9 bases map to TRBD1. Trimming removed 4 bases from V and 4 bases from J; junction bases left unmatched: 10. The germline gives CDR1 SGHTA, CDR2 FQGNSA. The CDR3 loop spans 16 amino acids. The CDR3 DNA reads TGTGCCAGCAGCTCCTTCCCGGGACAGGGATCCTATGGCTACACCTTC. Translating gives CASSSFPGQGSYGYTF. Full variable domain (remainder filled in from reference TRBV7-2 and TRBJ1-2): GAGVSQSPSNKVTEKGKDVELRCDPISGHTALYWYRQSLGQGLEFLIYFQGNSAPDKSGLPSDRFSAERTGGSVSTLTIQRTQQEDSAVYLCASSSFPGQGSYGYTFGSGTRLTVV.

J is TRBJ2-1 and V is TRBV25-1; D is ambiguous. The CDR3 is made up of 16 amino acids. V shed 5 bases and J shed 8 bases, with 22 bases lying between them. Germline CDR1 reads MGHDK; CDR2 reads SYGVNS. The CDR3 coding sequence is TGTGCCAGCAGTCCCCAGTTATCTTCTAGGTTTGATGAGCAGTTCTTC. This sequence encodes CASSPQLSSRFDEQFF.